These 14 T cell receptor beta chains were sequenced from one sample in a study of blood T cells in healthy people across ages (dated by TCRdb to the mid-2010s). The library came from 5' RACE. Sequenced on an Illumina HiSeq 2500. The second PCR ran for roughly 7 to 11 cycles and used a J-beta primer mix along with a sample-barcoded 5' primer. TCRdb's own reprocessing of the public reads used fastp at Q25 and MiXCR and kept productive beta chains. Under each unique CDR3 protein, matching rows form one entry showing the most common genes and DNA. The sample table shows some 1.6 million distinct CDR3 sequences, and about 35% are seen once. Approximately 11% of the sample comes from the top ten. Sequenced: blood. These receptors all come from a woman in her 30s in good health.

The chain couples TRBV5-5 to TRBJ2-3, with D perhaps TRBD2 (5 bases). The CDR3 has 13 amino acids. CDR1 is SGHKS and CDR2 is YYEKEE in the germline V gene (reference sequence). The V and J ends lost 5 bases and 5 bases respectively, with 12 bases between them. The CDR3 DNA reads as TGTGCCAGCAGGTGGAGTCGGGAAGATACGCAGTATTTT. It translates to CASRWSREDTQYF.

This clonotype was counted many times. The chain combines TRBV6-6 with TRBJ2-3; D call uncertain. This CDR3 has 13 amino acids. The germline V gene has CDR1 MNHNY and CDR2 SVGAGI (reference sequence). The germline V and J ends were trimmed by 6 bases and 5 bases, with 12 bases remaining between them. This chain's CDR3 is CASSLKGGDTQYF. The CDR3 DNA follows: TGTGCCAGCAGCTTAAAGGGCGGAGATACGCAGTATTTT.

The chain couples TRBV7-9 to TRBJ2-1, with 7 positions matching TRBD2. Germline CDR1 is SEHNR and CDR2 is FQNEAQ (reference sequence). CDR3 length equals 16 residues. The J segment lost 4 bases and the V segment lost 5 bases, leaving 11 bases of the junction unmatched. The CDR3: CASSPMGGSAYNEQFF. The CDR3 nucleotides are TGTGCCAGCAGCCCCATGGGAGGGTCAGCGTACAATGAGCAGTTCTTC.

This clonotype has more than one count but fewer than ten. The chain uses TRBV27 and TRBJ2-7, with 7 bases that match TRBD1. The germline CDR1 and CDR2 sequences are MNHEY and SMNVEV (reference sequence). V lost 5 bases and J lost 12; bases outside the gene matches: 10. This CDR3 has 12 residues. In DNA, the CDR3 is TGTGCCAGCAGTCCAATGGGACAGCCCCTGTACTTC. It codes for CASSPMGQPLYF.

The gene calls are TRBV5-1 and TRBJ2-7, with D perhaps matching TRBD1 (5 bases). Germline V gene data show CDR1 as SGHRS and CDR2 as YFSETQ. The CDR3 covers 16 residues. With 0 bases removed from V and 1 base from J, the gap between germline ends came to 14 bases. This chain's CDR3 is CASSLGQGRLSYEQYF. In DNA, the CDR3 is TGCGCCAGCAGCTTGGGGCAGGGCCGATTGTCCTACGAGCAGTACTTC.

As to this clonotype: The germline gene is not matched at one end of the junction; a read error may be the cause. The genes are TRBV20-1 and TRBJ2-3; D may correspond to TRBD1 or TRBD2 (5 bases each). The CDR3 loop spans 14 amino acids. Germline V gives CDR1 DFQATT, CDR2 SNEGSKA (reference sequence). Here the CDR3 reads CSAREPAQGDAQYF. CDR3 coding DNA: TGCAGTGCTAGAGAACCAGCCCAGGGAGATGCGCAGTATTTT.

The chain has TRBV5-6 and TRBJ2-2; D ambiguous. The CDR3 has 14 residues. Trimming took 4 bases from V and 1 from J, leaving 8 bases between them. Germline V gene sequence: CDR1 SGHDT, CDR2 YYEEEE. CDR3 DNA sequence: TGTGCCAGCAGCACGGACGGGAACACCGGGGAGCTGTTTTTT. Its protein product is CASSTDGNTGELFF.

DNA of the CDR3: TGTGCCAGCAGTCCCACCCCGAGCTCCTACGAGCAGTACTTC. It yields the protein CASSPTPSSYEQYF. The rearrangement joins TRBV28 to TRBJ2-7; D unresolved. Trimming cost V 5 bases and J 0 bases, with 11 bases left between them. The CDR3 runs 14 residues. CDR1 and CDR2 (germline): MDHEN, SYDVKM.

A note on this clonotype: A much larger clone is a single base away; this may be a read error. The chain couples TRBV29-1 to TRBJ2-7, with D possibly being TRBD2 (6 bases). CDR3 size: 13 residues. Trimming shortened V by 4 bases and J by 4 bases, and 14 bases separated the two germline ends. Germline CDR1 and CDR2: SQVTM and ANQGSEA. The CDR3 reads CSVVWDGGYEQYF. The CDR3 region has the DNA TGCAGCGTTGTTTGGGACGGGGGTTACGAGCAGTACTTC.

This clonotype appeared a few times. This chain links TRBV15 with TRBJ1-5, with D hard to call. The V gene's germline CDR1 is LNHNV and CDR2 YYDKDF (reference sequence). The CDR3 runs to 13 residues. V shed 4 bases and J shed 5 bases, with 9 bases lying between them. As DNA, the CDR3 is TGTGCCACCAGCATGTTTTGGTATCAGCCCCAGCATTTT. It codes for CATSMFWYQPQHF.

The chain joins TRBV3-1 to TRBJ2-7; the match to TRBD2 covers 11 bases. The J call is uncertain, as TRBJ2-5 better fits the DNA end. In germline, CDR1 is LGHDT, CDR2 YNNKEL (reference sequence). The CDR3 has 17 residues. In DNA form, the CDR3 reads TGTGCCAGCAGCCGCGCCGGTAGCGGGAGGGCAAAGGAGACCCAGTACTTC. This sequence encodes CASSRAGSGRAKETQYF.

CDR3 sequence reads: CASSPTGTGGDTEAFF. CDR3 nucleotide sequence: TGCGCCAGCAGCCCGACCGGGACAGGGGGAGACACTGAAGCTTTCTTT. V and J are TRBV4-1 and TRBJ1-1, with 11 positions matching TRBD1. The CDR3 totals 16 residues. J was trimmed by 3 bases and V by 4 bases; bases with no gene match: 7. Germline CDR1 and CDR2: MGHRA and YSYEKL.

The V gene is TRBV3-1, the J gene TRBJ2-3; 7 positions match TRBD2. The ends lost 0 bases at V and 6 bases at J; junction bases unmatched: 9. The CDR3 totals 16 residues. CDR1 and CDR2 (germline): LGHDT, YNNKEL (reference sequence). The CDR3 DNA follows: TGTGCCAGCAGCCAAGAAAGACTAGCCCGAAAGGATACGCAGTATTTT. Translating it yields CASSQERLARKDTQYF.

The CDR3 sequence: CASSDERMDRDEKLFF. In DNA, the CDR3 is TGTGCCAGCAGTGATGAAAGGATGGACAGGGATGAAAAACTGTTTTTT. The rearrangement links TRBV25-1 to TRBJ1-4; 8 positions match TRBD1. Germline V gene data show CDR1 as MGHDK and CDR2 as SYGVNS. The CDR3 consists of 16 residues. Losses at the gene ends were 3 bases for V and 6 bases for J; bases not matched to a gene: 9. The full variable domain, its missing parts supplied by reference TRBV25-1 and TRBJ1-4, is EADIYQTPRYLVIGTGKKITLECSQTMGHDKMYWYQQDPGMELHLIHYSYGVNSTEKGDLSSESTVSRIRTEHFPLTLESARPSHTSQYLCASSDERMDRDEKLFFGSGTQLSVL.